This T cell receptor (beta chain) emerged from a study of early T cells in non-severe SARS-CoV-2 infection. The ends lost 4 bases at V and 1 base at J; junction bases unmatched: 7. Per germline, CDR1 KGHSH and CDR2 LQKENI. CDR3 length equals 15 residues. TCRdb analysed the 5' RACE reads with MiXCR anew, one entry per CDR3 protein. The table records around 64,000 distinct CDR3 sequences, 10% to 15% of them present only once. The genes are TRBV18 and TRBJ2-7; 7 bases line up with TRBD1. Source: whole blood, taken at baseline. The clonotype comes from an adult who was a healthcare worker with PCR-confirmed SARS-CoV-2 infection or an uninfected control (not recorded which). CDR3 region: CASSRQGSGSYEQYF. CDR3 bases: TGTGCCAGCTCACGACAGGGCTCGGGGTCCTACGAGCAGTACTTC.